A selection of T cell receptor beta chains follows, all from one sample in a study of vaccination effects on CD4 cells after COVID-19. Antigens of these TCRs are unknown. Libraries were prepared by immunoSEQ multiplex PCR; TCRdb keeps only in-frame clonotypes and omits some of them. This table has roughly 24,000 clones, around 77% appearing once. Here the sequenced sample was CD4+ T cells from PBMCs cultured with HCoV-NL63 spike peptides, taken after COVID-19 vaccination. The source is a human donor who received a COVID-19 vaccine. CDR3s leave out the opening cysteine and the closing phenylalanine or tryptophan. Fields, in order: J gene, CDR3 length, V gene, CDR3 protein.

TRBJ2-6 10 TRBV25-1 ASTGGRGDLT
TRBJ2-3 13 TRBV28 ASSFRLVRTDTQY
TRBJ2-1 11 TRBV7-9 ASSLADYNEQF
TRBJ2-1 11 TRBV28 ASSLGGGREQF
TRBJ2-1 13 TRBV7-9 ASSLGLLAGGEQF
TRBJ2-2 14 TRBV19 ASSILGRVGTGELF
TRBJ2-7 13 TRBV18 ASSSNRQATYEQY
TRBJ2-5 13 TRBV28 ASSLVAGVGETQY
TRBJ2-2 13 TRBV10-1 ASSESGANTGELF
TRBJ2-3 12 TRBV28 ATPGEAGTDTQY
TRBJ2-2 11 TRBV29-1 SVGGGHAGELF
TRBJ2-3 10 TRBV7-9 ASSLWADTQY
TRBJ2-7 13 TRBV7-8 ASSQPGTGNYEQY
TRBJ1-4 14 TRBV19 ATKKGGLDRGEKLF
TRBJ1-2 11 TRBV7-9 ASSGAADYGYT
TRBJ1-1 13 TRBV5-1 ASSLVGVVNTEAF
TRBJ2-6 12 TRBV2 ASRTDSGANVLT
TRBJ1-2 14 TRBV7-9 ASSSSQGGWGYGYT
TRBJ1-5 11 TRBV12-3/TRBV12-4 ASSFSLVRPQH
TRBJ2-5 15 TRBV28 ASRPGTSDLYQETQY
TRBJ2-5 11 TRBV10-3 ASTQGPGLTQY
TRBJ1-2 10 TRBV4-1 ASSQDNLGYT
TRBJ1-1 12 TRBV5-1 ASSPPGQGAEAF
TRBJ1-1 14 TRBV3-1/TRBV3-2 ASSSPRTGNHTEAF
TRBJ2-5 11 TRBV14 ASSQGLQETQY
TRBJ2-7 13 TRBV29-1 SGASRTSFYYEQY
TRBJ1-6 11 TRBV6-2/TRBV6-3 ASSAGDRSPLH
TRBJ2-5 13 TRBV6-1 ASSEARWGQETQY
TRBJ2-2 10 TRBV19 ASTPETGELF
TRBJ2-7 9 TRBV18 ASAKVYEQY
TRBJ1-1 12 TRBV25-1 ASSPHRVNTEAF
TRBJ1-2 14 TRBV14 ASSQRLAQGADGYT